One sample yielded the 6 T cell receptor beta chains listed below, sequenced in a study of somatic mutations in cytotoxic T cells in rheumatoid arthritis (dated by TCRdb to about 2017). Receptors were amplified or captured by the immunoSEQ multiplex PCR assay. Here the immuneACCESS table is served through TCRdb, limited to in-frame sequences with V and J called. Missing clones are a known gap in these copies; in checked studies unresolved V genes cover under half, and the rest lacks a known reason. The sample table records around 15,000 clones; roughly 72% of these occur just once. Jointly, the top ten make up 25% to 30% of the sample. The sample taken for sequencing was CD8+ T cells sorted from blood. Receptors originate from an adult with rheumatoid arthritis.

The chain is built from TRBV10-3 and TRBJ1-1; 9 bases align to TRBD1. Unmatched junction bases numbered 12, after V lost 11 bases and J lost 5 bases. CDR1 and CDR2 from the germline V gene are ENHRY and SYGVKD. CDR3 size: 14 residues. The chain's CDR3 is CASWTGAFGTEAFF. The DNA for the CDR3 is TGTGCCTCCTGGACAGGGGCCTTTGGGACTGAAGCTTTCTTT.

The chain recombines TRBV7-6 with TRBJ2-5; tentatively, D is TRBD2 (6 bases). Germline loops: CDR1 SGHVS, CDR2 FNYEAQ. The V and J ends lost 5 bases and 4 bases respectively, with 26 bases between them. There are 18 residues in the CDR3. The CDR3 region has the DNA TGTGCCAGCAGCCAAATAGGGAGGACACGGGACGGGTTAGAGACCCAGTACTTC. Protein sequence: CASSQIGRTRDGLETQYF.

Regarding this clone: One end of the junction is discordant with germline, which a read error may explain. The CDR3 here is CSIDLEGGTDTQYF. As DNA, the CDR3 is TGCAGCATTGATCTTGAGGGGGGCACAGATACGCAGTATTTT. V is TRBV29-1 and J is TRBJ2-3; tentative D call: TRBD1 (6 bases). Per the germline V gene, CDR1 is SQVTM and CDR2 is ANQGSEA. The CDR3 runs to 14 residues.

The gene calls are TRBV9 and TRBJ2-1, with 10 bases that match TRBD1. Germline V CDR1 and CDR2: SGDLS, YYNGEE. J lost 6 bases, V lost 4 bases, and 7 bases had no gene match. This CDR3 spans 15 amino acids. The CDR3 DNA follows: TGTGCCAGCAGCCTAGGACAGGGGGGAGGCAATGAGCAGTTCTTC. Translated, it gives CASSLGQGGGNEQFF.

This chain connects TRBV7-2 to TRBJ2-2; D remains unclear. V was cut by 2 bases and J by 5 bases, with 12 bases left in between. The CDR3 runs 15 residues. Per the germline V gene, CDR1 is SGHTA and CDR2 is FQGNSA. The CDR3 reads CASSLRHRGTGELFF. The CDR3 DNA follows: TGTGCCAGCAGCTTAAGGCACCGTGGGACCGGGGAGCTGTTTTTT.

The chain uses TRBV30 and TRBJ2-7, with 12 bases identical to TRBD1. In germline, CDR1 is GTSNPN, CDR2 SVGIG (reference sequence). The CDR3 consists of 14 residues. The V gene end was trimmed by 0 bases and the J gene end by 6 bases; junction bases not matched to a gene: 3. The chain's CDR3 is CAWSVGTGGLEQYF. As DNA, the CDR3 is TGTGCCTGGAGTGTCGGGACAGGGGGCCTCGAGCAGTACTTC. The full variable domain, completed using reference TRBV30 and TRBJ2-7, is SQTIHQWPATLVQPVGSPLSLECTVEGTSNPNLYWYRQAAGRGLQLLFYSVGIGQISSEVPQNLSASRPQDRQFILSSKKLLLSDSGFYLCAWSVGTGGLEQYFGPGTRLTVT.